The 7 T cell receptor beta chains reported below all come from one sample, sequenced in a study of blood T cell repertoires in COVID-19. Clones were sequenced by immunoSEQ multiplex PCR, and TCRdb holds only the in-frame ones, with some missing. The repertoire holds 130,000 or so clones, with about three quarters as singletons. Sequenced sample: peripheral blood. These receptors were obtained from a woman in her 70s with acute or convalescent COVID-19.

This clone was detected a few times. This chain uses TRBV7-9 with TRBJ1-6; possible D gene TRBD1, 6 bases. Germline V gene sequence: CDR1 SEHNR, CDR2 FQNEAQ (reference sequence). This CDR3 contains 18 residues. Trimming took 2 bases from V and 0 from J, leaving 14 bases between them. The CDR3 DNA follows: TGTGCCAGCAGCTTAAGGACAGACCAGGGCTCCTATAATTCACCCCTCCACTTT. It specifies CASSLRTDQGSYNSPLHF.

CDR3 amino acids: CASSDQDRISGANVLTF. The CDR3 nucleotides are TGTGCCAGCAGTGATCAGGACAGGATTTCTGGGGCCAACGTCCTGACTTTC. The chain is built from TRBV2 and TRBJ2-6, with TRBD1 identical over 7 bases. After removal of 3 bases from V and 1 base from J, the junction contained 6 bases not matched to a gene. Germline CDR1 SNHLY, CDR2 FYNNEI. The CDR3 extends over 17 amino acids.

This clone has a handful of counts. This chain links TRBV19 with TRBJ1-1, with D possibly TRBD1 on 5 matching bases. CDR1 LNHDA and CDR2 SQIVND come from the germline V gene (reference sequence). The ends were cut back, 7 bases at V and 6 bases at J, with 15 bases in the middle. CDR3 length equals 13 residues. The CDR3 is CASNGDGGAEAFF. For the CDR3, the DNA is TGTGCCAGTAATGGAGATGGGGGGGCTGAAGCTTTCTTT.

The V gene is TRBV9, the J gene TRBJ1-2; TRBD1 might be the D (5 bases). This CDR3 region has 13 residues. Trimming left V 0 bases short and J 8 bases short, with 11 bases between. Germline assignment: CDR1 SGDLS and CDR2 YYNGEE. The CDR3 DNA is TGTGCCAGCAGCGTAGATGGCAGGGAAGGCTACACCTTC. This sequence encodes CASSVDGREGYTF. Supplemented by reference TRBV9 and TRBJ1-2, the full variable domain reads DSGVTQTPKHLITATGQRVTLRCSPRSGDLSVYWYQQSLDQGLQFLIQYYNGEERAKGNILERFSAQQFPDLHSELNLSSLELGDSALYFCASSVDGREGYTFGSGTRLTVV.

This chain uses TRBV5-8 with TRBJ1-1; possible D gene TRBD1, 6 bases. V lost 0 bases, J lost 10 bases, and 16 bases lay in between. Germline V gene data show CDR1 as SGHTS and CDR2 as YDEGEE. CDR3 length equals 14 residues. CDR3 in DNA: TGTGCCAGCAGCTTGGAAATACCGACAGGTGGAGCTTTCTTT. This codes for CASSLEIPTGGAFF.

This sequence joins TRBV12-3 or TRBV12-4 and TRBJ1-5; tentatively, D is TRBD1 (5 bases). The CDR3 consists of 13 residues. The V end was cut by 6 bases, the J end by 3 bases, with 9 bases between. The CDR3 coding sequence is TGTGCCAGCAGGCAAGGGGTCAATCAGCCCCAGCATTTT. This encodes CASRQGVNQPQHF.

The chain joins TRBV27 to TRBJ2-1, with TRBD2 matching 10 bases. The germline V gene has CDR1 MNHEY and CDR2 SMNVEV (reference sequence). Trimming at V came to 4 bases and at J to 4 bases, leaving 7 bases not matched to a gene. The CDR3 contains 16 residues. The CDR3 loop is CASSSGTSVKYNEQFF. In DNA form, the CDR3 reads TGTGCCAGCAGTTCCGGGACTAGCGTGAAATACAATGAGCAGTTCTTC.